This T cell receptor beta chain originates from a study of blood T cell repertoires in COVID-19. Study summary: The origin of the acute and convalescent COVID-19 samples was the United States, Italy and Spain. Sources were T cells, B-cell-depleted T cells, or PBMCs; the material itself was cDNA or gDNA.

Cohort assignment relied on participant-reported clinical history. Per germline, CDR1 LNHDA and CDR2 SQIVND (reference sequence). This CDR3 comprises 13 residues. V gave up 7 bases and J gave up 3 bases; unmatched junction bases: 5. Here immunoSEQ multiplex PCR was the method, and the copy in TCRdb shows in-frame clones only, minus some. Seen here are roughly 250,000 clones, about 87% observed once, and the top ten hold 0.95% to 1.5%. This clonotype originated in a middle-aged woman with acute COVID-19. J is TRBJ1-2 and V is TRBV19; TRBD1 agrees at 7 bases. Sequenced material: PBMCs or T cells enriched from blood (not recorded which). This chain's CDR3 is CASTPGQYYGYTF. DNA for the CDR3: TGTGCCAGTACTCCGGGACAGTACTATGGCTACACCTTC.